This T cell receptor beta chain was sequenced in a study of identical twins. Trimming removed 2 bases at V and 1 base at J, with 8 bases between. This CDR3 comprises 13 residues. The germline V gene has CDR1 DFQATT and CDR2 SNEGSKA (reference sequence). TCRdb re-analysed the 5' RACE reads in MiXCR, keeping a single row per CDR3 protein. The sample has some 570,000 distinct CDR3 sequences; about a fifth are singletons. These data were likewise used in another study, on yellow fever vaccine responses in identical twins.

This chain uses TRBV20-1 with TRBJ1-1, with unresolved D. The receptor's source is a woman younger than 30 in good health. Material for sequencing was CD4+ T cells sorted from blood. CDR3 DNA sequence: TGCAGTGCTAGACGGACTGGGAACACTGAAGCTTTCTTT. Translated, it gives CSARRTGNTEAFF.